What follows are 26 T cell receptor beta chains derived from one specimen sequenced in a study of shared clonotypes between healthy human individuals. Method: immunoSEQ multiplex PCR; TCRdb's copy keeps in-frame clones and lacks some. The sample carries about 980,000 clones, 70% to 85% recorded once. The sample was memory CD4+ T cells sorted from blood. The subset was: CD45RA-negative fraction. Receptors originate from a man between 18 and 35 years old in good health.

This clone came up many times. Other DNA sequences in the same sample also yield this CDR3. The chain couples TRBV18 to TRBJ2-5; no definite D call. This CDR3 region has 12 residues. V dropped 3 bases and J dropped 1 base, with 3 bases sitting between them. From germline, CDR1 is KGHSH and CDR2 LQKENI. CDR3 sequence: CASSPPQETQYF. The CDR3 DNA is TGTGCCAGCTCACCCCCCCAAGAGACCCAGTACTTC.

The rearrangement links TRBV10-3 to TRBJ1-4; D is possibly TRBD1 (5 bases). Germline V gives CDR1 ENHRY, CDR2 SYGVKD. The length of the CDR3 is 13 residues. V was clipped by 5 bases and J by 5 bases, with 9 bases between them. DNA for the CDR3: TGTGCCATCAGTCGGGGGGTAAATGAAAAACTGTTTTTT. Residues: CAISRGVNEKLFF.

CDR3 in amino acids: CASSPPGILKDTQYF. CDR3 nucleotide sequence: TGTGCCAGCTCACCACCGGGGATACTGAAAGATACGCAGTATTTT. The chain uses TRBV18 and TRBJ2-3; D not resolved. Deletions cut 0 bases from V and 5 bases from J, with 12 bases between. This CDR3 spans 15 amino acids. Per germline, CDR1 KGHSH and CDR2 LQKENI.

J is TRBJ2-7 and V is TRBV5-6; D unclear. Looked up from germline, CDR1 is SGHDT and CDR2 is YYEEEE. Trimming stripped 1 base from V and 5 bases from J, with 4 bases between. This CDR3 is 11 amino acids long. The CDR3 DNA reads as TGTGCCAGCAGCTTGATGGACGAGCAGTACTTC. It specifies CASSLMDEQYF.

V gene TRBV14 combines with J gene TRBJ2-3, with a weak D call TRBD1 (5 bases). Germline CDR1 SGHDN, CDR2 FVKESK. V was clipped by 2 bases and J by 6 bases, with 15 bases between them. This CDR3 comprises 15 residues. CDR3 DNA sequence: TGTGCCAGCAGCCAAACAGGCCTCGCCTCTGATACGCAGTATTTT. The encoded protein is CASSQTGLASDTQYF.

The CDR3 DNA reads as TGTGCCAGCAGCGTAGGCACGAGCCAGAACACTGAAGCTTTCTTT. Residues: CASSVGTSQNTEAFF. The chain recombines TRBV9 with TRBJ1-1; D unclear. The germline V gene has CDR1 SGDLS and CDR2 YYNGEE. CDR3 length: 15 residues. Trimming shortened V by 0 bases and J by 1 base, and 10 bases separated the two germline ends.

This chain connects TRBV19 to TRBJ1-5, with TRBD1 as a possible D gene (6 bases). V lost 2 bases and J 3 bases, leaving 11 bases between the germline ends. This CDR3 region has 15 residues. In germline, CDR1 is LNHDA, CDR2 SQIVND (reference sequence). This CDR3 is CASSISGANNQPQHF. The CDR3 DNA reads as TGTGCCAGTAGTATATCGGGGGCGAACAATCAGCCCCAGCATTTT. The variable domain in full, with the rest retrieved from reference TRBV19 and TRBJ1-5, is DGGITQSPKYLFRKEGQNVTLSCEQNLNHDAMYWYRQDPGQGLRLIYYSQIVNDFQKGDIAEGYSVSREKKESFPLTVTSAQKNPTAFYLCASSISGANNQPQHFGDGTRLSIL.

This clone appeared a few times. The V gene is TRBV2, the J gene TRBJ1-2; D remains ambiguous. This CDR3 region has 12 residues. Trimming took off 4 bases at V and 7 bases at J, with 10 bases between the two ends. The germline V gene encodes CDR1 SNHLY and CDR2 FYNNEI. The CDR3 DNA follows: TGTGCCAGCAGTGCTTCGGGGTCTGGCTACACCTTC. Protein: CASSASGSGYTF.

The genes are TRBV10-3 and TRBJ1-1, with D unresolved. CDR1 and CDR2 from the germline V gene are ENHRY and SYGVKD. The CDR3 spans 14 residues. Trimming took off 5 bases at V and 4 bases at J, with 14 bases between the two ends. CDR3 bases: TGTGCCATCAGTCCCGGTCCGGGTCGCACTGAAGCTTTCTTT. As protein: CAISPGPGRTEAFF.

CDR3 sequence: CASSGQGGPQETQYF. DNA for the CDR3: TGTGCCAGCAGTGGTCAAGGGGGGCCCCAAGAGACCCAGTACTTC. The rearrangement uses TRBV2 and TRBJ2-5; D may correspond to TRBD1 or TRBD2 (6 bases each). V lost 4 bases and J lost 1, with 13 bases in between. This CDR3 has 15 residues. CDR1 and CDR2 from the germline V gene are SNHLY and FYNNEI.

V is TRBV5-4 and J is TRBJ2-3, with 8 bases identical to TRBD1. Trimming at V came to 2 bases and at J to 5 bases, leaving 13 bases not matched to a gene. Germline-derived CDR1 and CDR2 are SGHNT and YYREEE (reference sequence). The CDR3 runs 17 residues. CDR3 amino acids: CASSFTTGAPSEDTQYF. Written as DNA, the CDR3 is TGTGCCAGCAGCTTCACGACAGGGGCCCCCTCCGAAGATACGCAGTATTTT.

This chain links TRBV29-1 with TRBJ1-3; D unresolved. V lost 7 bases, J lost 2 bases, and 9 bases lay in between. The CDR3 covers 12 residues. Germline CDR1 reads SQVTM; CDR2 reads ANQGSEA. CDR3 sequence reads: CSASYPGNTIYF. CDR3 in DNA: TGCAGCGCATCTTACCCTGGAAACACCATATATTTT.

The chain carries TRBV5-1 and TRBJ2-7; 7 bases match TRBD1. This CDR3 spans 13 amino acids. Germline assignment: CDR1 SGHRS and CDR2 YFSETQ. V was clipped by 3 bases and J by 6 bases; unmatched bases: 6. The DNA of the CDR3 is TGCGCCAGCAGCTCCCGGGACAGCCTCGAGCAGTACTTC. This translates into CASSSRDSLEQYF.

V and J are TRBV7-2 and TRBJ1-5, with D hard to call. The CDR3 length is 12 residues. The V gene's germline CDR1 is SGHTA and CDR2 FQGNSA. V lost 1 base, J lost 5 bases, and 3 bases lay in between. CDR3 amino acids: CASSLVDQPQHF. CDR3 in DNA: TGTGCCAGCAGCTTAGTGGATCAGCCCCAGCATTTT.

This rearrangement joins TRBV19 to TRBJ2-7; 9 bases line up with TRBD2. This CDR3 has 17 amino acids. Looked up from germline, CDR1 is LNHDA and CDR2 is SQIVND (reference sequence). V shed 7 bases and J 0 bases; nucleotides not matched to a gene: 13. The CDR3, as DNA: TGTGCCAGTAAATTCCGAGGACTAGCGAGACTCTCCTACGAGCAGTACTTC. Protein product: CASKFRGLARLSYEQYF.

This clone has only a few counts. The chain uses TRBV6-5 and TRBJ1-1; 7 positions match TRBD1. The length of the CDR3 is 14 residues. J lost 4 bases, V lost 8 bases, and 10 bases had no gene match. Germline lookup yields CDR1 MNHEY and CDR2 SVGAGI. The CDR3 reads CASAHSGTVTEAFF. CDR3 coding DNA: TGTGCCAGCGCCCACTCCGGGACAGTCACTGAAGCTTTCTTT.

J is TRBJ2-1 and V is TRBV7-2; 9 nucleotides align to TRBD2. This CDR3 spans 14 amino acids. Germline V gene sequence: CDR1 SGHTA, CDR2 FQGNSA. V gave up 7 bases and J gave up 4 bases; unmatched junction bases: 5. The chain's CDR3 is CASTSSGAYNEQFF. CDR3 coding DNA: TGTGCCAGCACCTCTAGCGGGGCGTACAATGAGCAGTTCTTC.

This chain links TRBV11-2 with TRBJ2-1, with a tentative D call TRBD1 (6 bases). The CDR3 runs to 15 residues. Trimming pared 5 bases from V and 7 bases from J, leaving 18 bases between. Germline values: CDR1 SGHAT, CDR2 FQNNGV. The CDR3: CASSLGHLRGNEQFF. For the CDR3, the DNA is TGTGCCAGCAGCCTGGGACACCTTCGTGGGAATGAGCAGTTCTTC.

This clone has ten or more counts. The rearrangement uses TRBV7-9 and TRBJ2-2, with a weak D call TRBD1 (7 bases). The ends were cut back, 9 bases at V and 6 bases at J, with 11 bases in the middle. The CDR3 spans 12 residues. CDR1 SEHNR and CDR2 FQNEAQ come from the germline V gene (reference sequence). CDR3 residues: CARSGGPGELFF. Written as DNA, the CDR3 is TGTGCCAGGTCAGGGGGGCCCGGGGAGCTGTTTTTT.

Worth noting for this clone: This sequence may be a read error, since a much larger clone differs from it by one base. CDR3 sequence reads: CASRATGGYQPQHF. The CDR3 nucleotides read TGTGCCAGCAGGGCGACAGGGGGCTATCAGCCCCAGCATTTT. The rearrangement joins TRBV28 to TRBJ1-5; TRBD1 aligns across 10 bases. This CDR3 contains 14 residues. The germline gives CDR1 MDHEN, CDR2 SYDVKM. V lost 6 bases to trimming and J lost 5 bases; unmatched junction nucleotides: 4.

The chain couples TRBV20-1 to TRBJ1-1; a possible D gene is TRBD1 (5 bases). Germline lookup yields CDR1 DFQATT and CDR2 SNEGSKA (reference sequence). The CDR3 consists of 11 residues. The ends were cut back, 3 bases at V and 6 bases at J, with 8 bases in the middle. In DNA form, the CDR3 reads TGCAGTGCTAGGCAAGGGGCTGAAGCTTTCTTT. Amino acids: CSARQGAEAFF.

The rearrangement links TRBV10-3 to TRBJ1-5; D is unclear. V lost 6 bases and J 7 bases, leaving 13 bases between the germline ends. CDR1 and CDR2 from the germline V gene are ENHRY and SYGVKD. The CDR3 contains 13 residues. DNA of the CDR3: TGTGCCATCAGCACAGAGGAACGGCAGCCCCAGCATTTT. Its protein product is CAISTEERQPQHF.

In its sample, this clone was seen a few times. The chain uses TRBV30 and TRBJ1-1, with D possibly being TRBD1 (6 bases). The ends were cut back, 0 bases at V and 4 bases at J, with 9 bases in the middle. The CDR3 runs 13 residues. The germline gives CDR1 GTSNPN, CDR2 SVGIG (reference sequence). For the CDR3, the DNA is TGTGCCTGGAGTGTAACAGGGCGCACTGAAGCTTTCTTT. Translating it yields CAWSVTGRTEAFF.

The V call is TRBV11-2, the J call TRBJ2-5; perhaps TRBD2 as D (6 bases). Trimming removed 4 bases from V and 4 bases from J, with 10 bases in between. The germline gives CDR1 SGHAT, CDR2 FQNNGV. The CDR3 contains 13 residues. The CDR3 DNA reads as TGTGCCAGCAGCTGGGGGACTGGAGAGACCCAGTACTTC. Protein sequence: CASSWGTGETQYF.

The genes are TRBV12-5 and TRBJ1-1, with a weak D call TRBD1 (6 bases). This CDR3 has 15 amino acids. Germline lookup yields CDR1 LGHNT and CDR2 FRNRAP. The V end lost 0 bases, the J end lost 7 bases, and 15 bases lay between the germline ends. The CDR3 sequence: CASGLVQGGTNEAFF. The CDR3, as DNA: TGTGCTAGTGGTTTGGTACAGGGAGGAACCAATGAAGCTTTCTTT. Complete variable domain (other parts from reference TRBV12-5 and TRBJ1-1): DARVTQTPRHKVTEMGQEVTMRCQPILGHNTVFWYRQTMMQGLELLAYFRNRAPLDDSGMPKDRFSAEMPDATLATLKIQPSEPRDSAVYFCASGLVQGGTNEAFFGQGTRLTVV.

This clone has just a few counts. The same CDR3 can be traced to other DNA sequences in this sample. The chain links TRBV28 to TRBJ1-5; D is unclear. Germline CDR1 reads MDHEN; CDR2 reads SYDVKM. The CDR3 is 12 amino acids. V lost 8 bases and J lost 4, with 9 bases in between. The CDR3 sequence is CASRPLNQPQHF. The DNA of the CDR3 is TGTGCCAGCCGTCCCTTAAATCAGCCCCAGCATTTT.